These T cell receptor beta chains were read from a single sample in a study of Ad26.COV2.S vaccination and SARS-CoV-2 variants. Libraries were prepared by immunoSEQ multiplex PCR; TCRdb keeps only in-frame clonotypes and omits some of them. The repertoire holds about 350,000 clones, about 85% seen once, with 2.5% to 3.5% in the top ten. Here the sequenced sample was peripheral blood, taken in a trial of Ad26.COV2.S vaccine versus placebo. These receptors were taken from a person aged 18 to 59 who received the Ad26.COV2.S COVID-19 vaccine or a placebo. The CDR3 runs from the conserved cysteine through the conserved F or W. D genes are given only for firm matches. Clone size is stated in some rows and not others, as once, few, many or a class when expanded.

clone_size j_call d_call v_call cdr3_aa cdr3_nt
NA TRBJ1-3 NA TRBV18 CASSPGSSGNTIYF TGTGCCAGCTCACCAGGTTCTTCTGGAAACACCATATATTTT
NA TRBJ2-1 NA TRBV4-3 CASSITLLVAVGSNEQFF TGCGCCAGCAGCATAACTCTCTTGGTTGCGGTGGGGTCGAATGAGCAGTTCTTC
NA TRBJ2-4 TRBD2 TRBV3-1/TRBV3-2 CASSQDRGGVKVAKNIQYF TGTGCCAGCAGCCAAGATCGGGGGGGTGTGAAGGTAGCCAAAAACATTCAGTACTTC
NA TRBJ1-1 NA TRBV28 CASSFGGREIEAFF TGTGCCAGCAGTTTCGGGGGGCGGGAGATTGAAGCTTTCTTT
NA TRBJ1-2 NA TRBV12-3/TRBV12-4 CASSLRPRYGYTF TGTGCCAGCAGTTTGAGGCCGCGCTATGGCTACACCTTC
NA TRBJ1-5 NA TRBV6-2/TRBV6-3 CASSYGGAVNQPQHF TGTGCCAGCAGTTACGGGGGTGCGGTTAATCAGCCCCAGCATTTT
NA TRBJ2-7 NA TRBV11-3 CASSLDRGASYEQYF TGTGCCAGCAGCTTAGACAGGGGCGCCTCCTACGAGCAGTACTTC
NA TRBJ2-1 TRBD2 TRBV7-9 CASSLRTSGGYEQFF TGTGCCAGCAGCCTACGGACTAGCGGGGGGTATGAGCAGTTCTTC
NA TRBJ2-5 NA TRBV5-1 CASSLASSDLETQYF TGCGCCAGCAGCTTGGCGTCTAGCGATCTTGAGACCCAGTACTTC
NA TRBJ2-7 TRBD1 TRBV6-2/TRBV6-3 CASSRQGLGEQYF TGTGCCAGCAGTAGACAGGGGCTCGGGGAGCAGTACTTC
NA TRBJ1-5 NA TRBV6-2/TRBV6-3 CASSYERVRPQHF TGTGCCAGCAGTTACGAGCGGGTTCGGCCCCAGCATTTT
once TRBJ1-5 NA TRBV27 CASSFRINQPQHF TGTGCCAGCAGTTTCCGCATCAATCAGCCCCAGCATTTT
NA TRBJ2-2 TRBD1 TRBV28 CASRALGAGTGNTGELFF TGTGCCAGCAGAGCACTGGGAGCGGGGACAGGGAATACCGGGGAGCTGTTTTTT
few TRBJ1-1 TRBD1 TRBV28 CASSPPTGGTYTEAFF TGTGCCAGCAGTCCCCCGACAGGGGGCACCTACACTGAAGCTTTCTTT
NA TRBJ2-6 NA TRBV5-6 CASSSEHLQGAGANVLTF TGTGCCAGCAGCTCCGAACACCTACAGGGAGCTGGGGCCAACGTCCTGACTTTC
NA TRBJ2-5 TRBD1 TRBV12-5 CASGRGQGEETQYF TGTGCTAGTGGTAGGGGACAGGGGGAAGAGACCCAGTACTTC